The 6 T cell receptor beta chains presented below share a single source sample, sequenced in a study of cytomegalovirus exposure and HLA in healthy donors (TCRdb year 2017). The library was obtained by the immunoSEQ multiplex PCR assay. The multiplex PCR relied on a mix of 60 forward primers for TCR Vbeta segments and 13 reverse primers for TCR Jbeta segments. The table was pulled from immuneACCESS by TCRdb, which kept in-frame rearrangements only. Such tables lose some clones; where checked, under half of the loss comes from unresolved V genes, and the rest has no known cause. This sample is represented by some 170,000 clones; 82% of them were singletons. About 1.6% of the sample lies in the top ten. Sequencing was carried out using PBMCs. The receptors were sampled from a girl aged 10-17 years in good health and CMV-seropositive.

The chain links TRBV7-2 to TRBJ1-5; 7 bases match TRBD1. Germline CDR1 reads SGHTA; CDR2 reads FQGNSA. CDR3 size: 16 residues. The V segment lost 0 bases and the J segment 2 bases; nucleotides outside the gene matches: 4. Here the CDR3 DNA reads TGTGCCAGCAGCTTAGCTCCCCAGGGGGGCAATCAGCCCCAGCATTTT. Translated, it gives CASSLAPQGGNQPQHF.

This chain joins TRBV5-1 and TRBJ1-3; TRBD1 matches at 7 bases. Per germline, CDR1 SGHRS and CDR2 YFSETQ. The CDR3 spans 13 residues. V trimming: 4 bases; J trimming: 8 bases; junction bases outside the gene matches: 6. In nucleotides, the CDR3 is TGCGCCAGCAGCCCACAGGGGTGGGACACCATATATTTT. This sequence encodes CASSPQGWDTIYF.

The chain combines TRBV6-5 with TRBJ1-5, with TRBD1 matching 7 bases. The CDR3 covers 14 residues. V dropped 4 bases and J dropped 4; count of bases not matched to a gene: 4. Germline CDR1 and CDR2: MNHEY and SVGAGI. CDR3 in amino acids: CASSSYRGNQPQHF. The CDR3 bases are TGTGCCAGCAGTTCTTACAGGGGAAATCAGCCCCAGCATTTT.

The CDR3 coding sequence is TGTGCCAGCAGTTTGGGACTTAGGGGCTCTGGAAACACCATATATTTT. Protein product: CASSLGLRGSGNTIYF. This chain uses TRBV27 with TRBJ1-3; a weak D match, TRBD1 (5 bases). CDR1 and CDR2 from the germline V gene are MNHEY and SMNVEV (reference sequence). CDR3 size: 16 residues. V lost 3 bases and J lost 0, with 12 bases in between.

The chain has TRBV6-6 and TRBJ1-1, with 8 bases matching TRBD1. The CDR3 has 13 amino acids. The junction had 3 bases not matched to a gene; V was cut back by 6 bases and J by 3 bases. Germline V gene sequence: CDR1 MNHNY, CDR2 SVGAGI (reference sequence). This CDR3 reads CASRATGDTEAFF. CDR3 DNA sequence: TGTGCCAGCAGGGCGACAGGGGACACTGAAGCTTTCTTT.

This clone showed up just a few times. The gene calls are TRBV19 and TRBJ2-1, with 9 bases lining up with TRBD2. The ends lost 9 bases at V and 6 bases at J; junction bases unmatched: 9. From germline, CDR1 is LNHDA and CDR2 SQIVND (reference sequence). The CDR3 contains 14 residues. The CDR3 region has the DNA TGTGCCAGCAATAGCGGGAGTACCGGCAATGAGCAGTTCTTC. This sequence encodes CASNSGSTGNEQFF.